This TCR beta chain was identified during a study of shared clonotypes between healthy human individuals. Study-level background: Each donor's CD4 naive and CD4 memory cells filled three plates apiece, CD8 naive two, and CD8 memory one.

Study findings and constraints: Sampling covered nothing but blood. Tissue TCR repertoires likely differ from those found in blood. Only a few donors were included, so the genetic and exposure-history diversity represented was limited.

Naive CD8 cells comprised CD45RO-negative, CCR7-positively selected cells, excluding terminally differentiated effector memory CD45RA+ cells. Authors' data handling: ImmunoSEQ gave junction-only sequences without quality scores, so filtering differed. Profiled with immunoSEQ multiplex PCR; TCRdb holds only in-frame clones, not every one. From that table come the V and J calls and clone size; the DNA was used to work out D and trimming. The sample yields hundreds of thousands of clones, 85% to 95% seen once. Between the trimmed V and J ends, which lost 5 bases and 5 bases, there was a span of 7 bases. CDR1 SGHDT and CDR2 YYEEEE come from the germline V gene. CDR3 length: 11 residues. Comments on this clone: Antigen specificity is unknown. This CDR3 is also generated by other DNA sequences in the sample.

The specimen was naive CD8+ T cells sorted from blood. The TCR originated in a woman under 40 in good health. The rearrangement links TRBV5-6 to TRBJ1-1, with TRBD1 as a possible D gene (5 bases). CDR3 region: CASSWGTEAFF. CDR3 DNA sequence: TGTGCCAGCAGTTGGGGGACTGAAGCTTTCTTT.